The 5 T cell receptor beta chains below come from one sample, sequenced in a study of Graves' ophthalmopathy and Graves' hyperthyroidism. Investigators amplified TCR beta CDR3 regions from RNA transcripts. HTBI-primed first-round RT-PCR preceded second-round multiplex PCR. TCRdb itself ran the multiplex PCR reads through MiXCR, one entry per CDR3 protein. The sample lists around 1,000,000 distinct CDR3 sequences; roughly two fifths were seen once. Sequencing was performed on peripheral blood or thyroid tissue (not recorded which). The receptors were gathered from an adult man with Graves' hyperthyroidism.

With respect to this clonotype: One end of the junction fails to match germline, which may point to a read error. The chain employs TRBV20-1 and TRBJ1-3, with D possibly TRBD1 on 6 matching bases. In germline, CDR1 is DFQATT, CDR2 SNEGSKA (reference sequence). The CDR3 totals 16 residues. As DNA, the CDR3 is TGCAGTGCTAGAAACTCCCAGGGGTTTGGAGGAAACACCATATGTTTT. Translating it yields CSARNSQGFGGNTICF.

The chain combines TRBV5-1 with TRBJ2-2, with 12 bases identical to TRBD2. The CDR3 length is 17 residues. V shed 3 bases and J 5 bases; nucleotides not matched to a gene: 8. Per germline, CDR1 SGHRS and CDR2 YFSETQ. The CDR3 DNA follows: TGCGCCAGCAGCTCCTCGACTAGCGGGAGTCGAACCGGGGAGCTGTTTTTT. Amino acid sequence: CASSSSTSGSRTGELFF.

This clonotype was recorded at least ten times. This chain links TRBV7-8 with TRBJ2-5; 10 positions match TRBD2. Germline CDR1 SGHVS, CDR2 FQNEAQ. This CDR3 has 17 amino acids. V trimming: 0 bases; J trimming: 7 bases; junction bases outside the gene matches: 11. The CDR3 spells CASSLASGTSALRTQYF. The CDR3 DNA reads TGTGCCAGCAGCTTAGCATCTGGGACTAGCGCATTAAGGACCCAGTACTTC.

Turning to this clonotype: With a much larger clone just one base away, this may be a read error. The gene calls are TRBV19 and TRBJ2-7; 7 positions match TRBD1. The CDR3 contains 15 residues. CDR1 is LNHDA and CDR2 is SQIVND in the germline V gene (reference sequence). CDR3 region: CASSIRTGSAYGQYF. CDR3 DNA sequence: TGTGCCAGTAGTATTCGGACAGGCAGCGCCTACGGGCAGTACTTC.

The chain couples TRBV9 to TRBJ2-6, with D unclear. Trimming shortened V by 4 bases and J by 0 bases, and 11 bases separated the two germline ends. The germline V gene encodes CDR1 SGDLS and CDR2 YYNGEE. The CDR3 consists of 16 residues. CDR3 region: CASSLGLNSGANVLTF. In DNA form, the CDR3 reads TGTGCCAGCAGCCTCGGGTTGAACTCTGGGGCCAACGTCCTGACTTTC.